These 23 T cell receptor beta chains originate from one sample sequenced in a study of molecular identifiers for immune sequencing clone quantification. TCRdb fed the PCR reads into MiXCR, producing one record per CDR3 protein. The repertoire holds about 640,000 distinct CDR3 sequences, with less than 20% as singletons. The material sequenced was naive CD8+ T cells from blood, with Jurkat cell RNA spiked in. Subset reported: FACS-sorted CD8+CD4-CCR7+CD45RA+ naive T cells. The source of these receptors is a human donor in good health. Some libraries in this study had Jurkat cell RNA spiked in.

This clonotype was seen repeatedly, ten times or more. The J gene is TRBJ2-2, the V gene TRBV3-1; a weak D match, TRBD2 (5 bases). The CDR3 spans 12 residues. Trimming removed 6 bases at V and 4 bases at J, with 6 bases between. Germline V gene sequence: CDR1 LGHDT, CDR2 YNNKEL (reference sequence). CDR3 region: CASRDFTGELFF. The CDR3 nucleotides are TGTGCCAGCAGGGACTTCACCGGGGAGCTGTTTTTT.

This clonotype was picked up many times. The V and J genes are TRBV7-8 and TRBJ1-1; D is unclear. V lost 1 base and J 11 bases, leaving 14 bases between the germline ends. The CDR3 has 13 amino acids. Germline V gene sequence: CDR1 SGHVS, CDR2 FQNEAQ. The CDR3 DNA reads TGTGCCAGCAGCTTAGATGTTGGGCTAGGGGCTTTCTTT. This translates into CASSLDVGLGAFF.

This clonotype has a count of ten or more. This rearrangement joins TRBV5-6 to TRBJ2-7; D assignment may be TRBD1 or TRBD2 (5 bases each). Germline loops: CDR1 SGHDT, CDR2 YYEEEE. This CDR3 contains 15 residues. V was cut by 4 bases and J by 2 bases, with 16 bases left in between. The CDR3 DNA reads as TGTGCCAGCAGCCCCCGGGACCAACTTCCCTACGAGCAGTACTTC. Translating gives CASSPRDQLPYEQYF.

To note about this clonotype: With a much larger clone just one base away, this may be a read error. The chain is built from TRBV28 and TRBJ1-3; no clear D. Germline V gene lookup returns CDR1 MDHEN and CDR2 SYDVKM. CDR3 length: 20 residues. The CDR3 reads CASSINEGYVVGNTGNTICF. The CDR3 bases are TGTGCCAGCAGCATTAATGAGGGCTATGTCGTGGGTAATACTGGAAACACCATATGTTTT. Variable domain in full (rest from reference TRBV28 and TRBJ1-3): DVKVTQSSRYLVKRTGEKVFLECVQDMDHENMFWYRQDPGLGLRLIYFSYDVKMKEKGDIPEGYSVSREKKERFSLILESASTNQTSMYLCASSINEGYVVGNTGNTICFGEGSWLTVV.

This clonotype was detected a few times. V usage is TRBV7-9 and J usage is TRBJ1-6, with D tentatively TRBD1 (5 bases). Trimming left V 5 bases short and J 11 bases short, with 16 bases between. The CDR3 loop spans 14 amino acids. Germline loops: CDR1 SEHNR, CDR2 FQNEAQ (reference sequence). CDR3 in amino acids: CASSPWDVGTPLHF. For the CDR3, the DNA is TGTGCCAGCAGCCCATGGGACGTCGGTACACCCCTCCACTTT.

This clonotype was counted at least ten times. This sequence joins TRBV29-1 and TRBJ1-3, with 12 bases that match TRBD1. V was clipped by 7 bases and J by 0 bases; unmatched bases: 4. Germline values: CDR1 SQVTM, CDR2 ANQGSEA. The CDR3 runs to 15 residues. CDR3 nucleotide sequence: TGCAGCGCCGGGACAGGGGGCTTCTCTGGAAACACCATATATTTT. It encodes CSAGTGGFSGNTIYF.

At least ten counts were recorded for this clonotype. The chain recombines TRBV7-9 with TRBJ2-3, with 11 bases fitting TRBD1. The V gene's germline CDR1 is SEHNR and CDR2 FQNEAQ (reference sequence). V gave up 4 bases and J gave up 1 base; unmatched junction bases: 10. The CDR3 contains 18 residues. This chain's CDR3 is CASSSPGQGVSRTDTQYF. The CDR3 nucleotides are TGTGCCAGCAGCTCGCCGGGACAGGGGGTTTCCCGCACAGATACGCAGTATTTT.

The chain carries TRBV5-4 and TRBJ2-1; D is uncertain. Looked up from germline, CDR1 is SGHNT and CDR2 is YYREEE (reference sequence). The CDR3 length is 13 residues. The ends were cut back, 9 bases at V and 4 bases at J, with 14 bases in the middle. The CDR3 DNA sequence: TGTGCCATACACAACGGAGATTACAATGAGCAGTTCTTC. Residues: CAIHNGDYNEQFF.

The CDR3 protein is CSAEVLADHLGNEQFF. In DNA, the CDR3 is TGCAGTGCGGAGGTACTAGCGGACCACCTAGGCAATGAGCAGTTCTTC. The chain carries TRBV20-1 and TRBJ2-1; 8 bases match TRBD2. This CDR3 region has 16 residues. Trimming at V came to 6 bases and at J to 6 bases, leaving 16 bases not matched to a gene. CDR1 DFQATT and CDR2 SNEGSKA come from the germline V gene (reference sequence).

This clonotype was counted many times. This chain uses TRBV9 with TRBJ2-7; 7 positions match TRBD1. This CDR3 region has 14 residues. The V and J ends lost 0 bases and 2 bases, in that order; junction bases with no gene match: 2. From germline, CDR1 is SGDLS and CDR2 YYNGEE. Here the CDR3 reads CASSVEGTAYEQYF. The CDR3 DNA sequence: TGTGCCAGCAGCGTAGAGGGGACAGCCTACGAGCAGTACTTC.

Points on this clonotype: A clone one base away is much larger, so this may be a read error. The chain joins TRBV28 to TRBJ2-5; D unresolved. CDR1 is MDHEN, CDR2 SYDVKM, per germline. The CDR3 has 14 amino acids. The CDR3 sequence is CASSRRRYQETQHF. The DNA of the CDR3 is TGTGCCAGCAGCCGCAGGAGATACCAAGAGACCCAGCACTTC.

V gene TRBV10-3 combines with J gene TRBJ2-1, with a tentative D call TRBD2 (5 bases). Trimming stripped 2 bases from V and 5 bases from J, with 7 bases between. This CDR3 spans 13 amino acids. Per germline, CDR1 ENHRY and CDR2 SYGVKD. CDR3 sequence reads: CAISEGADNEQFF. CDR3 sequence (DNA): TGTGCCATCAGTGAGGGAGCGGACAATGAGCAGTTCTTC.

This clonotype was observed a handful of times. The V gene is TRBV19, the J gene TRBJ1-1, with 8 bases matching TRBD1. CDR3 size: 15 residues. Germline assignment: CDR1 LNHDA and CDR2 SQIVND (reference sequence). J was trimmed by 6 bases and V by 3 bases; bases with no gene match: 9. CDR3 amino acids: CASSMGDRGNAEAFF. The CDR3 nucleotides read TGTGCCAGTAGTATGGGAGACAGGGGTAACGCTGAAGCTTTCTTT.

This clonotype was counted at least ten times. This chain uses TRBV5-5 with TRBJ2-4, with 8 bases that match TRBD1. Germline lookup yields CDR1 SGHKS and CDR2 YYEKEE (reference sequence). J was trimmed by 7 bases and V by 4 bases; bases with no gene match: 7. The CDR3 totals 14 residues. The CDR3 loop is CASSQDRAGNIQYF. The CDR3 DNA reads TGTGCCAGCAGCCAGGACAGGGCGGGTAACATTCAGTACTTC. The whole variable domain, remainder taken from reference TRBV5-5 and TRBJ2-4, is DAGVTQSPTHLIKTRGQQVTLRCSPISGHKSVSWYQQVLGQGPQFIFQYYEKEERGRGNFPDRFSARQFPNYSSELNVNALLLGDSALYLCASSQDRAGNIQYFGAGTRLSVL.

This clonotype was detected only a few times. For the CDR3, the DNA is TGTGCCAGCAGTTACACCGGGACAGGGACTGACGAGCAGTACTTC. Translating gives CASSYTGTGTDEQYF. This rearrangement joins TRBV6-2 or TRBV6-3 to TRBJ2-7; 9 positions match TRBD1. The CDR3 is 15 residues long. CDR1 is MNHEY and CDR2 is SVGEGT in the germline V gene. Trimming took 2 bases from V and 5 from J; bases not matched to a gene: 7.

The chain has TRBV28 and TRBJ2-1; 10 positions agree with TRBD2. J was trimmed by 5 bases and V by 8 bases; bases with no gene match: 12. CDR1 is MDHEN and CDR2 is SYDVKM in the germline V gene. CDR3 length equals 16 residues. In DNA form, the CDR3 reads TGTGCCAGCCACAGCGTCGGTAGCGGGAGGCACAATGAGCAGTTCTTC. This gives the protein CASHSVGSGRHNEQFF.

This clonotype was picked up many times. The chain uses TRBV7-2 and TRBJ2-7, with 12 bases aligning to TRBD2. The V gene's germline CDR1 is SGHTA and CDR2 FQGNSA. The CDR3 has 14 residues. Trimming took 7 bases from V and 5 from J; bases not matched to a gene: 6. In DNA form, the CDR3 reads TGTGCCAGCATCCCACTAGCGGGGGGCCACGAGCAGTACTTC. Amino acid sequence: CASIPLAGGHEQYF.

This clonotype was observed at least ten times. The chain uses TRBV6-1 and TRBJ1-1, with 7 bases fitting TRBD1. The CDR3 consists of 17 residues. CDR1 and CDR2 (germline): MNHNS, SASEGT. The ends lost 6 bases at V and 1 base at J; junction bases unmatched: 14. CDR3 coding DNA: TGTGCCAGCAGCCCTTTGAAAGGGGGCGCGTGGAACACTGAAGCTTTCTTT. It codes for CASSPLKGGAWNTEAFF.

The chain carries TRBV20-1 and TRBJ2-3, with a weak D call TRBD2 (7 bases). Trimming cost V 0 bases and J 10 bases, with 23 bases left between them. The germline V gene encodes CDR1 DFQATT and CDR2 SNEGSKA (reference sequence). This CDR3 is built from 16 residues. The CDR3 nucleotides read TGCAGTGCTAGAGATCCCCAGGGGCTAGCGGCTGATGCGCAGTATTTT. As protein: CSARDPQGLAADAQYF.

This clonotype was recorded at least ten times. The V and J genes are TRBV5-1 and TRBJ1-1; D not certain. CDR1 is SGHRS, CDR2 YFSETQ, per germline. The germline V and J ends were trimmed by 1 base and 6 bases, with 7 bases remaining between them. This CDR3 comprises 12 residues. The CDR3 coding sequence is TGCGCCAGCAGCTTGCACGGGGCTGAAGCTTTCTTT. This gives the protein CASSLHGAEAFF.

This clonotype was picked up many times. The chain employs TRBV14 and TRBJ1-4, with D maybe TRBD1 (5 bases). This CDR3 has 15 amino acids. The germline gives CDR1 SGHDN, CDR2 FVKESK. The germline V and J ends were trimmed by 3 bases and 7 bases, with 15 bases remaining between them. The CDR3 here is CASSHWDSPSEKLFF. DNA for the CDR3: TGTGCCAGCAGCCATTGGGACTCCCCGAGTGAAAAACTGTTTTTT.

This clonotype was seen more than once but under ten times. The gene calls are TRBV11-2 and TRBJ2-4; D possibly corresponds to TRBD2 (6 bases). V lost 4 bases and J lost 3, with 22 bases in between. The germline V gene has CDR1 SGHAT and CDR2 FQNNGV. The CDR3 length is 18 residues. The CDR3: CASSSTRSGTFGKNIQYF. The CDR3 DNA reads as TGTGCCAGCAGCTCCACGAGGTCGGGGACTTTTGGCAAAAACATTCAGTACTTC.

V usage is TRBV2 and J usage is TRBJ2-7; D ambiguous. This CDR3 contains 14 residues. The V gene's germline CDR1 is SNHLY and CDR2 FYNNEI. Trimming removed 6 bases at V and 3 bases at J, with 15 bases between. For the CDR3, the DNA is TGTGCCAGCAGCCGGGCCCAGAGCATCTACGAGCAGTACTTC. Its translation: CASSRAQSIYEQYF.